This is a list of T cell receptor beta chains from one sample in a study of response to subunit inactivated influenza vaccine. TCRdb independently ran MiXCR on the RT-PCR reads; one entry per CDR3 protein. This table has 700,000 to 800,000 distinct CDR3 sequences, roughly 20% appearing once. Material: PBMCs from blood, obtained 4 to 6 days after vaccination. These receptors were obtained from a man in his fifties or sixties who received an inactivated influenza vaccine. CDR3s include the opening cysteine and the closing phenylalanine or tryptophan. D genes are given only for firm matches. The listing skips clone size in some rows; elsewhere it reads once, few, many or a size class.

V gene: TRBV20-1
J gene: TRBJ2-5
clone size: NA
D gene: NA
CDR3 DNA: TGCAGTGCTGAATACCCTAGTAGCGAACTCCAAGAGACCCAGTACTTC
CDR3 protein: CSAEYPSSELQETQYF

V gene: TRBV29-1
J gene: TRBJ2-1
clone size: NA
D gene: TRBD2
CDR3 DNA: TGCAGCGGACTAGCGGTCTCCTACAATGAGCAGTTCTTC
CDR3 protein: CSGLAVSYNEQFF

V gene: TRBV7-2
J gene: TRBJ2-2
clone size: few
D gene: NA
CDR3 DNA: TGTGCCAGCAAGGGGGGCGCTATCGCCGGGGAGCTGTTTTTT
CDR3 protein: CASKGGAIAGELFF

V gene: TRBV6-1
J gene: TRBJ2-1
clone size: NA
D gene: TRBD2
CDR3 DNA: TGTGCCAGCAGTGAACCTAGCGGGGGGCTTGAGCAGTTCTTC
CDR3 protein: CASSEPSGGLEQFF

V gene: TRBV7-2
J gene: TRBJ2-1
clone size: NA
D gene: NA
CDR3 DNA: TGTGCCAGCAGCTGGACCAGCTCCTACAATGAGCAGTTCTTC
CDR3 protein: CASSWTSSYNEQFF

V gene: TRBV5-1
J gene: TRBJ2-2
clone size: few
D gene: TRBD2
CDR3 DNA: TGCGCCAGCAACCCCTCCCCCGGGAGGCCCGGGGAGCTGTTTTTT
CDR3 protein: CASNPSPGRPGELFF

V gene: TRBV20-1
J gene: TRBJ1-5
clone size: many
D gene: TRBD1
CDR3 DNA: TGCAGTGCGCGACAGGGGGGGCTTCTTAATCAGCCCCAGCATTTT
CDR3 protein: CSARQGGLLNQPQHF

V gene: TRBV6-2/TRBV6-3
J gene: TRBJ2-5
clone size: few
D gene: NA
CDR3 DNA: TGTGCCAGCAGTTACTCGAGTCGAGGAGAGACCCAGTACTTC
CDR3 protein: CASSYSSRGETQYF

V gene: TRBV10-3
J gene: TRBJ2-7
clone size: NA
D gene: TRBD2
CDR3 DNA: TGTGCCATCAGTGGAGGGGAACTAGCGGCCTACGAGCAGTACTTC
CDR3 protein: CAISGGELAAYEQYF

V gene: TRBV27
J gene: TRBJ2-2
clone size: NA
D gene: NA
CDR3 DNA: TGTGCCAGCAGTTTAGCATTGGCGGGGTTCACCGGGGAGCTGTTTTTT
CDR3 protein: CASSLALAGFTGELFF

V gene: TRBV6-2/TRBV6-3
J gene: TRBJ1-5
clone size: NA
D gene: NA
CDR3 DNA: TGTGCCAGCAGTTACGGCAGTCGCAATCAGCCCCAGCATTTT
CDR3 protein: CASSYGSRNQPQHF

V gene: TRBV6-5
J gene: TRBJ2-5
clone size: NA
D gene: TRBD2
CDR3 DNA: TGTGCCAGCAGTTACTCGACTAGCGGGGTTGAGACCCAGTACTTC
CDR3 protein: CASSYSTSGVETQYF

V gene: TRBV7-6
J gene: TRBJ2-7
clone size: few
D gene: NA
CDR3 DNA: TGTGCCAGCAGCTTAGAAACTAGATCGGGGGAGCAGTACTTC
CDR3 protein: CASSLETRSGEQYF

V gene: TRBV29-1
J gene: TRBJ2-7
clone size: NA
D gene: TRBD2
CDR3 DNA: TGCAGCGTTGGTCTAGCGGGAGAGTACGAGCAGTACTTC
CDR3 protein: CSVGLAGEYEQYF

V gene: TRBV6-5
J gene: TRBJ2-5
clone size: few
D gene: NA
CDR3 DNA: TGTGCCAGCAGTTACTCCAGGGGGGAATGGCCTATGGAGACCCAGTACTTC
CDR3 protein: CASSYSRGEWPMETQYF

V gene: TRBV5-1
J gene: TRBJ2-5
clone size: NA
D gene: TRBD1
CDR3 DNA: TGCGCCAGCAGCATGGGGACAGGTTCACAAGAGACCCAGTACTTC
CDR3 protein: CASSMGTGSQETQYF

V gene: TRBV5-1
J gene: TRBJ2-2
clone size: many
D gene: NA
CDR3 DNA: TGCGCCAGCAGGTCCGGGACTAACACCGGGGAGCTGTTTTTT
CDR3 protein: CASRSGTNTGELFF

V gene: TRBV10-2
J gene: TRBJ2-7
clone size: NA
D gene: TRBD2
CDR3 DNA: TGCGCCAGCAGTGAGCGACTAGCGGGGCCAAAATCCGGGTACGAGCAGTACTTC
CDR3 protein: CASSERLAGPKSGYEQYF

V gene: TRBV6-2/TRBV6-3
J gene: TRBJ2-7
clone size: few
D gene: NA
CDR3 DNA: TGTGCCAGCAGTTTTCCGGGTGAGCAGTACTTC
CDR3 protein: CASSFPGEQYF

V gene: TRBV12-3/TRBV12-4
J gene: TRBJ1-1
clone size: many
D gene: TRBD1
CDR3 DNA: TGTGCCAGCAGTTCAGGGGGCGCGGGCACTGAAGCTTTCTTT
CDR3 protein: CASSSGGAGTEAFF

V gene: TRBV20-1
J gene: TRBJ1-1
clone size: NA
D gene: NA
CDR3 DNA: TGCAGTGCTAGATACAATTTGAGTACCGCTGAAGCTTTCTTT
CDR3 protein: CSARYNLSTAEAFF

V gene: TRBV12-3/TRBV12-4
J gene: TRBJ2-7
clone size: few
D gene: TRBD2
CDR3 DNA: TGTGCCAGCGCAACCGGGTGGGCTAGCGGGAGCTACGAGCAGTACTTC
CDR3 protein: CASATGWASGSYEQYF

V gene: TRBV3-1
J gene: TRBJ2-1
clone size: few
D gene: NA
CDR3 DNA: TGTGCCAGCAGCCAAGCGGGTAGCCTCAATGAGCAGTTCTTC
CDR3 protein: CASSQAGSLNEQFF

V gene: TRBV5-5
J gene: TRBJ2-5
clone size: NA
D gene: NA
CDR3 DNA: TGTGCCAGCAGTTTAAGGGGGGGCGGGGAGACCCAGTACTTC
CDR3 protein: CASSLRGGGETQYF

V gene: TRBV5-6
J gene: TRBJ2-1
clone size: NA
D gene: NA
CDR3 DNA: TGTGCCAGCAGCTTGGCCAAATCTGTACCCCCGGTTCGTAAGTTCTTC
CDR3 protein: CASSLAKSVPPVRKFF

V gene: TRBV6-1
J gene: TRBJ1-2
clone size: NA
D gene: TRBD1
CDR3 DNA: TGTGCCAGCAGTAGAAGGACAGGGGGTAACTATGGCTACACCTTC
CDR3 protein: CASSRRTGGNYGYTF

V gene: TRBV29-1
J gene: TRBJ2-1
clone size: many
D gene: NA
CDR3 DNA: TGCAGCGTCCTCCGGGATCAGGGTGAGCAGTTCTTC
CDR3 protein: CSVLRDQGEQFF

V gene: TRBV7-8
J gene: TRBJ2-2
clone size: NA
D gene: TRBD1
CDR3 DNA: TGTGCCAGCAGCTTAGGCAGGGGGTCTGGGGAGCTGTTTTTT
CDR3 protein: CASSLGRGSGELFF

V gene: TRBV3-1
J gene: TRBJ2-3
clone size: NA
D gene: NA
CDR3 DNA: TGTGCCAGCAGCCCTCGACTAGGGGGTACAGATACGCAGTATTTT
CDR3 protein: CASSPRLGGTDTQYF

V gene: TRBV4-3
J gene: TRBJ1-2
clone size: few
D gene: NA
CDR3 DNA: TGCGCCAGCAGCCGCATACACGAAGCTAACTATGGCTACACCTTC
CDR3 protein: CASSRIHEANYGYTF

V gene: TRBV20-1
J gene: TRBJ1-6
clone size: NA
D gene: NA
CDR3 DNA: TGCAGTGCCACAGCCATCGGGGGATATAATTCACCCCTCCACTTT
CDR3 protein: CSATAIGGYNSPLHF

V gene: TRBV5-1
J gene: TRBJ2-3
clone size: NA
D gene: NA
CDR3 DNA: TGCGCCAGCAGCTTGGAGGGGCGCCGGGATACGCAGTATTTT
CDR3 protein: CASSLEGRRDTQYF

V gene: TRBV12-3/TRBV12-4
J gene: TRBJ2-7
clone size: many
D gene: TRBD1
CDR3 DNA: TGTGCCAGCACCAAGAGACAGGGCCACGAGCAGTACTTC
CDR3 protein: CASTKRQGHEQYF

V gene: TRBV12-3/TRBV12-4
J gene: TRBJ1-1
clone size: NA
D gene: NA
CDR3 DNA: TGTGCCAGCAGTCCTGAGCTCGGCGCTCCCGTAACCACTGAAGCTTTCTTT
CDR3 protein: CASSPELGAPVTTEAFF

V gene: TRBV14
J gene: TRBJ2-5
clone size: NA
D gene: NA
CDR3 DNA: TGTGCCAGCAGCCATGATTTCTGGTCACAAGAGACCCAGTACTTC
CDR3 protein: CASSHDFWSQETQYF

V gene: TRBV20-1
J gene: TRBJ1-6
clone size: NA
D gene: NA
CDR3 DNA: TGCAGTGCTAAGACGGCGTCGGATTCACCCCTCCACTTT
CDR3 protein: CSAKTASDSPLHF

V gene: TRBV2
J gene: TRBJ2-7
clone size: once
D gene: NA
CDR3 DNA: TGTGCCAGCAGTGAATTTACCCTCTTCGACGAGCAGTACTTC
CDR3 protein: CASSEFTLFDEQYF

V gene: TRBV6-2/TRBV6-3
J gene: TRBJ1-5
clone size: few
D gene: TRBD1
CDR3 DNA: TGTGCCAGCACCCAACTCGTTCGGGGACAGGGAGGAAGGAGCAATCAGCCCCAGCATTTT
CDR3 protein: CASTQLVRGQGGRSNQPQHF

V gene: TRBV4-3
J gene: TRBJ2-7
clone size: NA
D gene: TRBD1
CDR3 DNA: TGCGCCAGCAGCCAACTTACAGGGGAGAAGGCCGAGCAGTACTTC
CDR3 protein: CASSQLTGEKAEQYF